This record concerns one T cell receptor (beta chain) sequence. What it binds is unknown. The CDR3 contains 16 residues. Germline CDR1 LNHNV, CDR2 YYDKDF (reference sequence). The V gene lost 0 bases and the J gene lost 7 bases, with 16 bases spanning the gap. TCRdb's copy holds only in-frame clones and misses some; the assay was immunoSEQ multiplex PCR. The table includes 60,000 to 90,000 clones, 85% to 95% detected once. The sample belongs to a study of cytomegalovirus exposure and HLA in healthy donors. Study summary: The roughly 700 first-cohort repertoires and the roughly 120 validation repertoires shared the same platform, a later analysis reported.

Separate from the approximately 700-subject first cohort was the 120-subject validation cohort, to which the donors belonged. Study results and caveats: Subsequent analysis revealed that first-cohort TCR clusters tended to co-occur in the 120 or so validation repertoires.

Sequencing input: PBMCs. The rearrangement links TRBV15 to TRBJ1-5, with unresolved D. This TCR was sampled from a woman younger than 35 in good health and CMV-seronegative. This CDR3 is CATSRDGPGKTQPQHF. Here the CDR3 DNA reads TGTGCCACCAGCAGAGATGGACCCGGGAAAACCCAGCCCCAGCATTTT.